Shown below are 3 T cell receptor beta chains from a single sample sequenced in a study of cytomegalovirus exposure and HLA in healthy donors. The PCR contained 60 Vbeta and 13 Jbeta primers. Profiling relied on immunoSEQ multiplex PCR, and the TCRdb table lists in-frame clones only, not all of them. The profile covers around 50,000 clones, with approximately 84% appearing a single time and 2.5% to 3% taken by the ten largest. The sample comprised PBMCs. The receptors were sampled from a man in his forties or fifties in good health and CMV-seronegative.

The genes are TRBV2 and TRBJ1-2, with TRBD1 matching 7 bases. With 6 bases clipped from V and 1 base from J, the junction kept 17 bases outside the gene matches. From germline, CDR1 is SNHLY and CDR2 FYNNEI. This CDR3 has 18 residues. For the CDR3, the DNA is TGTGCCAGCAGGACCAAAACACCCGGGACAGCGGTTAACTATGGCTACACCTTC. Amino acids: CASRTKTPGTAVNYGYTF. Using reference TRBV2 and TRBJ1-2 for the parts outside the CDR3, the full variable domain is EPEVTQTPSHQVTQMGQEVILRCVPISNHLYFYWYRQILGQKVEFLVSFYNNEISEKSEIFDDQFSVERPDGSNFTLKIRSTKLEDSAMYFCASRTKTPGTAVNYGYTFGSGTRLTVV.

The chain uses TRBV21-1 and TRBJ1-2; the table's D gene call, TRBD1, was not cross checked with the DNA. TRBV21-1 is termed a pseudogene. The CDR3 sequence is 15 residues long. CDR3 sequence: CASSCRDSYWYGYTF. The CDR3 nucleotides read TGTGCCAGCAGCTGTAGGGACAGTTATTGGTATGGCTACACCTTC.

This chain connects TRBV4-2 to TRBJ1-4; D may be TRBD1 (5 bases). Per germline, CDR1 LGHNA and CDR2 YNFKEQ. The V and J ends lost 4 bases and 7 bases respectively, with 19 bases between them. This CDR3 spans 16 amino acids. CDR3 residues: CASSPQNGQGSEKLFF. The CDR3 DNA is TGTGCCAGCAGCCCTCAGAACGGGCAGGGAAGTGAAAAACTGTTTTTT.